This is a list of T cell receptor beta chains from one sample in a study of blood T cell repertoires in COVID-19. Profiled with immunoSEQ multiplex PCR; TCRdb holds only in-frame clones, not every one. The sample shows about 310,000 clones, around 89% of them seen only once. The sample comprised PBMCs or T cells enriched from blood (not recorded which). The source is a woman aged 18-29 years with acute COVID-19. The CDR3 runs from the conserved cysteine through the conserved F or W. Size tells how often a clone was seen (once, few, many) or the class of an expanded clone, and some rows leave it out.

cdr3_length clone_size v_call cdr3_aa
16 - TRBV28 CASSLGGVGGNQPQHF
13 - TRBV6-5 CASSYARRGEAFF
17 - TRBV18 CASTILTGTSSTDTQYF
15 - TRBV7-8 CASSLASTAGTEAFF
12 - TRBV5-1 CASSEQGNEQFF
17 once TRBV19 CASSISEGANSNQPQHF
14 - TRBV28 CASSLAGGNNEQFF
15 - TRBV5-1 CASSLTGGGGQPQHF
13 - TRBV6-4 CASSESGFGGYTF
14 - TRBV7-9 CASSSGEGVNEQYF
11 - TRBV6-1 CASSERDQQYF
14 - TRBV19 CASSRGQGSAEAFF